This T cell receptor (beta chain) was identified during a study of regulatory T cells in long-lasting Graves disease. General study points: Persistent patients had a count of shared public clonotypes (over 2,500) that exceeded that of new patients (around 970). Favored gene segments in persistent disease were TRBV28, TRBJ1-2 and TRBJ2-5.

This clonotype has just a few counts. The antigen is not known. Time point reported: newly diagnosed GD, antithyroid drugs for less than 3 months. Generation of the TCR library employed RNA extracted from PBMCs. The V and J ends lost 5 bases and 7 bases, in that order; junction bases with no gene match: 5. This CDR3 region has 14 residues. Germline lookup yields CDR1 SGHDN and CDR2 FVKESK. Sequencing libraries for TCR beta were prepared with iRepertoire HTBI primers and Arm-PCR of CDR3 regions. Each CDR3 protein gets one entry after TCRdb re-called the multiplex PCR reads with MiXCR. Of about 620,000 distinct CDR3 sequences in the sample, roughly 15% are singletons; the top ten hold about 18%. Separately, the same data were catalogued under a study of T cells in Graves' hyperthyroidism and ophthalmopathy. That paper notes: Absence of ophthalmopathy progression within 18 months defined stable Graves' hyperthyroidism.

The origin of this receptor is a woman aged 25 to 45 with Graves disease. The chain joins TRBV14 to TRBJ2-7, with 13 bases lining up with TRBD2. Sample: peripheral blood mononuclear cells (PBMCs), taken at new diagnosis, from a patient treated with antithyroid drugs. The DNA of the CDR3 is TGTGCCAGCAGCTGGACTAGCGGGAGCAGTGAGCAGTACTTC. The encoded protein is CASSWTSGSSEQYF. Together with reference TRBV14 and TRBJ2-7, the CDR3 gives the full variable domain: EAGVTQFPSHSVIEKGQTVTLRCDPISGHDNLYWYRRVMGKEIKFLLHFVKESKQDESGMPNNRFLAERTGGTYSTLKVQPAELEDSGVYFCASSWTSGSSEQYFGPGTRLTVT.